A single sample is the source of the 30 T cell receptor beta chains below, sequenced in a study of cytomegalovirus exposure and HLA in healthy donors. Both 60 Vbeta primers and 13 Jbeta primers went into the PCR. Repertoires were generated with immunoSEQ multiplex PCR, while TCRdb's copy carries only in-frame clones and drops some. The profile shows about 100,000 clones, about 80% of them singletons. Sequenced material: PBMCs. Receptor source: a woman aged 40 to 50 in good health and CMV-seronegative.

The chain recombines TRBV30 with TRBJ2-3, with TRBD2 matching over 11 bases. The CDR3 loop spans 17 amino acids. The ends lost 4 bases at V and 6 bases at J; junction bases unmatched: 15. Germline V gives CDR1 GTSNPN, CDR2 SVGIG (reference sequence). The CDR3 nucleotides read TGTGCCTGGAATGAACCTAGCGGGAGGTCGGGCGGGGATACGCAGTATTTT. It specifies CAWNEPSGRSGGDTQYF.

This chain links TRBV10-1 with TRBJ2-1; 10 positions match TRBD2. The CDR3 covers 15 residues. CDR1 is WNHNN and CDR2 is SYGVQD in the germline V gene (reference sequence). Trimming at V came to 6 bases and at J to 8 bases, leaving 10 bases not matched to a gene. CDR3 DNA sequence: TGCGCCAGCAGCGCCCCAGCTAGCGGGAGCGATGAGCAGTTCTTC. It codes for CASSAPASGSDEQFF.

The rearrangement joins TRBV7-9 to TRBJ2-5; 8 nucleotides line up with TRBD2. Looked up from germline, CDR1 is SEHNR and CDR2 is FQNEAQ (reference sequence). The length of the CDR3 is 16 residues. V was pared by 2 bases and J by 0 bases, with 5 bases of the junction left unmatched. The CDR3 here is CASSLRGGPHQETQYF. The CDR3, as DNA: TGTGCCAGCAGCTTACGGGGGGGGCCCCACCAAGAGACCCAGTACTTC.

The CDR3: CASSEPGLAGGTDTQYF. The CDR3 region has the DNA TGCGCCAGCAGTGAGCCGGGACTAGCGGGAGGAACAGATACGCAGTATTTT. The chain combines TRBV10-1 with TRBJ2-3; 15 nucleotides align to TRBD2. The CDR3 loop spans 17 amino acids. The germline V gene has CDR1 WNHNN and CDR2 SYGVQD (reference sequence). V lost 2 bases to trimming and J lost 3 bases; unmatched junction nucleotides: 3.

This sequence joins TRBV6-5 and TRBJ1-5, with unresolved D. The CDR3 covers 13 residues. V shed 7 bases and J shed 4 bases, with 11 bases lying between them. CDR1 MNHEY and CDR2 SVGAGI come from the germline V gene. CDR3 nucleotide sequence: TGTGCCAGCACCAGAAGGAGAAATCAGCCCCAGCATTTT. Protein: CASTRRRNQPQHF.

V and J are TRBV21-1 and TRBJ1-5; TRBD1, the table's D call, lacks a check against the DNA. TRBV21-1 corresponds to a pseudogene. The CDR3 totals 20 residues. CDR3 amino acids: CASSSPVGGQGLRDNQPQHF. Written as DNA, the CDR3 is TGTGCCAGCAGCTCTCCTGTGGGGGGACAGGGGCTTCGAGACAATCAGCCCCAGCATTTT.

The chain joins TRBV4-2 to TRBJ1-2, with TRBD1 identical over 11 bases. The CDR3 is 17 residues long. V shed 1 base, J shed 4 bases, and the junction held 8 bases outside the gene matches. The germline gives CDR1 LGHNA, CDR2 YNFKEQ. CDR3 nucleotide sequence: TGTGCCAGCAGCCAAGGGACAGGGGGCGCCCCAGGCTATGGCTACACCTTC. Translating it yields CASSQGTGGAPGYGYTF.

Details on this clone: Other DNA sequences in the same sample also yield this CDR3. This chain joins TRBV27 and TRBJ2-2; D remains ambiguous. This CDR3 has 15 residues. CDR1 is MNHEY and CDR2 is SMNVEV in the germline V gene (reference sequence). The V end lost 0 bases, the J end lost 1 base, and 6 bases lay between the germline ends. DNA of the CDR3: TGTGCCAGCAGTTTATCGGGCCTGAACACCGGGGAGCTGTTTTTT. Its protein is CASSLSGLNTGELFF.

The chain joins TRBV6-1 to TRBJ2-7; TRBD2 is a possible D gene (5 bases). Germline assignment: CDR1 MNHNS and CDR2 SASEGT. The CDR3 contains 15 residues. V dropped 6 bases and J dropped 5 bases, with 20 bases sitting between them. CDR3 in DNA: TGTGCCAGCAGCCTTTGGACTTCGGGTCAGGACGAGCAGTACTTC. This codes for CASSLWTSGQDEQYF.

The gene calls are TRBV28 and TRBJ1-5; TRBD1 matches at 7 bases. This CDR3 region has 16 residues. The V gene's germline CDR1 is MDHEN and CDR2 SYDVKM. V lost 2 bases to trimming and J lost 0 bases; unmatched junction nucleotides: 4. CDR3: CASSLNTGVSNQPQHF. In DNA form, the CDR3 reads TGTGCCAGCAGTTTAAACACAGGGGTTAGCAATCAGCCCCAGCATTTT.

CDR3: CASSLSGQGHGTGELFF. The CDR3 DNA is TGTGCCAGCAGCTTATCGGGCCAGGGGCATGGCACCGGGGAGCTGTTTTTT. The genes are TRBV7-2 and TRBJ2-2, with D possibly TRBD1 on 6 matching bases. There are 17 residues in the CDR3. V lost 2 bases, J lost 4 bases, and 17 bases lay in between. Looked up from germline, CDR1 is SGHTA and CDR2 is FQGNSA.

The chain links TRBV7-2 to TRBJ2-3; 15 bases match TRBD2. CDR3 size: 17 residues. J was trimmed by 3 bases and V by 2 bases; bases with no gene match: 3. The germline gives CDR1 SGHTA, CDR2 FQGNSA. The CDR3 reads CASSLLGLAGGTDTQYF. The CDR3 nucleotides read TGTGCCAGCAGCTTATTGGGACTAGCGGGAGGAACAGATACGCAGTATTTT. Together with reference TRBV7-2 and TRBJ2-3, the CDR3 gives the full variable domain: GAGVSQSPSNKVTEKGKDVELRCDPISGHTALYWYRQSLGQGLEFLIYFQGNSAPDKSGLPSDRFSAERTGGSVSTLTIQRTQQEDSAVYLCASSLLGLAGGTDTQYFGPGTRLTVL.

J is TRBJ2-1 and V is TRBV30, with 10 bases matching TRBD2. The CDR3 has 15 residues. CDR1 GTSNPN and CDR2 SVGIG come from the germline V gene (reference sequence). The J segment lost 7 bases and the V segment lost 0 bases, leaving 6 bases of the junction unmatched. For the CDR3, the DNA is TGTGCCTGGAGTGTAGCGGGGGGGGCCCGGAATGAGCAGTTCTTC. Translation gives CAWSVAGGARNEQFF.

The chain has TRBV27 and TRBJ1-5, with 11 bases that match TRBD1. The V and J ends lost 2 bases and 5 bases, in that order; junction bases with no gene match: 5. Germline CDR1 MNHEY, CDR2 SMNVEV (reference sequence). The CDR3 is 16 amino acids. The CDR3 region is CASSLSGTGGYQPQHF. CDR3 coding DNA: TGTGCCAGCAGTTTAAGCGGGACAGGGGGATATCAGCCCCAGCATTTT.

V and J are TRBV7-6 and TRBJ2-7; D perhaps matches TRBD1 (6 bases). Trimming removed 1 base from V and 5 bases from J, with 9 bases in between. This CDR3 is built from 13 residues. Germline V gene lookup returns CDR1 SGHVS and CDR2 FNYEAQ. CDR3 DNA: TGTGCCAGCAGCTTAGGTTACAGGGACGAGCAGTACTTC. It translates to CASSLGYRDEQYF.

The rearrangement uses TRBV28 and TRBJ1-3; D is uncertain. The germline gives CDR1 MDHEN, CDR2 SYDVKM. CDR3 length equals 13 residues. Deletions cut 6 bases from V and 6 bases from J, with 12 bases between. The CDR3 DNA is TGTGCCAGCAGGGAGAGCGGGTCAAACACCATATATTTT. It codes for CASRESGSNTIYF.

The V and J genes are TRBV28 and TRBJ2-7; TRBD2 aligns across 7 bases. CDR3 size: 16 residues. The V gene's germline CDR1 is MDHEN and CDR2 SYDVKM. Germline trimming cut 4 bases from V and 4 bases from J; bases unmatched to any gene: 13. The CDR3 is CASSSTGGRVGYEQYF. CDR3 bases: TGTGCCAGCAGTTCTACCGGTGGGAGGGTGGGGTACGAGCAGTACTTC.

The chain uses TRBV7-9 and TRBJ2-3; TRBD1 agrees at 7 bases. V lost 5 bases to trimming and J lost 0 bases; unmatched junction nucleotides: 5. The CDR3 length is 15 residues. Per the germline V gene, CDR1 is SEHNR and CDR2 is FQNEAQ (reference sequence). For the CDR3, the DNA is TGTGCCAGCAGCCGACAGGGTTATAGCACAGATACGCAGTATTTT. Amino acid sequence: CASSRQGYSTDTQYF.

This chain joins TRBV9 and TRBJ2-7; D not certain. V was trimmed by 4 bases and J by 0 bases, leaving 17 bases between them. Germline-derived CDR1 and CDR2 are SGDLS and YYNGEE. This CDR3 spans 16 amino acids. As DNA, the CDR3 is TGTGCCAGCAGCACCCAAATGTCGGTAAGCTCCTACGAGCAGTACTTC. It specifies CASSTQMSVSSYEQYF.

This clone was observed a single time. CDR3: CASSSDGGAEAFF. CDR3 DNA sequence: TGTGCCAGCAGCTCCGACGGAGGGGCTGAAGCTTTCTTT. The chain couples TRBV11-2 to TRBJ1-1; weak D call: TRBD1 (5 bases). The CDR3 is made up of 13 amino acids. V was trimmed by 4 bases and J by 6 bases, leaving 12 bases between them. Germline V gene lookup returns CDR1 SGHAT and CDR2 FQNNGV.

The J gene is TRBJ1-2, the V gene TRBV7-9, with D uncertain. The CDR3 is 13 amino acids. The germline gives CDR1 SEHNR, CDR2 FQNEAQ (reference sequence). V was trimmed by 5 bases and J by 4 bases, leaving 11 bases between them. The CDR3 bases are TGTGCCAGCAGCCCACCGGGAAGCTATGGCTACACCTTC. It yields the protein CASSPPGSYGYTF.

The V and J genes are TRBV5-6 and TRBJ2-1; tentative D call: TRBD2 (6 bases). This CDR3 spans 12 amino acids. Trimming left V 8 bases short and J 5 bases short, with 11 bases between. Germline V gene sequence: CDR1 SGHDT, CDR2 YYEEEE. Written as DNA, the CDR3 is TGTGCCAGTGGCGGGACTCACAATGAGCAGTTCTTC. It codes for CASGGTHNEQFF.

The V gene is TRBV7-9, the J gene TRBJ1-1; weak D call: TRBD1 (6 bases). Trimming took 3 bases from V and 6 from J, leaving 8 bases between them. Germline V gene lookup returns CDR1 SEHNR and CDR2 FQNEAQ (reference sequence). The length of the CDR3 is 12 residues. CDR3 coding DNA: TGTGCCAGCAGCTTTCCAGGGGCTGAAGCTTTCTTT. Translated, it gives CASSFPGAEAFF.

This clone appeared a few times. In DNA, the CDR3 is TGTGCCAGCAGCTTGGAAGCAGGGATCTATGGCTACACCTTC. Translating gives CASSLEAGIYGYTF. The V gene is TRBV5-8, the J gene TRBJ1-2; tentative D call: TRBD1 (5 bases). The CDR3 is 14 residues long. Germline V gene data show CDR1 as SGHTS and CDR2 as YDEGEE. The V gene lost 0 bases and the J gene lost 4 bases, with 10 bases spanning the gap.

This chain uses TRBV19 with TRBJ1-1, with D tentatively TRBD1 (6 bases). The CDR3 length is 13 residues. Germline CDR1 is LNHDA and CDR2 is SQIVND (reference sequence). The V end lost 3 bases, the J end lost 9 bases, and 14 bases lay between the germline ends. In DNA form, the CDR3 reads TGTGCCAGTAGTATGGAAACAGGGTTGAAAGCTTTCTTT. Its translation is CASSMETGLKAFF.

The genes are TRBV28 and TRBJ1-6; 10 bases match TRBD1. Looked up from germline, CDR1 is MDHEN and CDR2 is SYDVKM. J gave up 10 bases and V 3 bases, and 3 bases lay outside the gene matches. This CDR3 is 14 amino acids long. In DNA, the CDR3 is TGTGCCAGCAGTTTCTGGACAGGGGGATCACCCCTCCACTTT. It is translated as CASSFWTGGSPLHF.

The chain recombines TRBV7-9 with TRBJ2-2, with a weak D call TRBD1 (5 bases). This CDR3 is built from 13 residues. Trimming took 6 bases from V and 0 from J, leaving 5 bases between them. Germline assignment: CDR1 SEHNR and CDR2 FQNEAQ (reference sequence). This CDR3 is CASRTANTGELFF. CDR3 DNA: TGTGCCAGCAGGACAGCGAACACCGGGGAGCTGTTTTTT.

The gene calls are TRBV7-7 and TRBJ2-3; D is unresolved. The CDR3 runs to 14 residues. V gave up 2 bases and J gave up 4 bases, with 10 bases separating them. Germline CDR1 SSHAT, CDR2 FNYEAQ (reference sequence). CDR3: CASSLYELADTQYF. CDR3 sequence (DNA): TGTGCCAGCAGCTTATACGAGTTGGCAGATACGCAGTATTTT.

This chain uses TRBV28 with TRBJ1-3; D gene ambiguous. Deletions cut 5 bases from V and 0 bases from J, with 11 bases between. CDR1 MDHEN and CDR2 SYDVKM come from the germline V gene. The CDR3 has 15 amino acids. For the CDR3, the DNA is TGTGCCAGCAGTAACCTCCCGAGCTCTGGAAACACCATATATTTT. Translating gives CASSNLPSSGNTIYF.

This clone was recorded only once. V and J are TRBV4-3 and TRBJ2-7; no reliable D call. The CDR3 consists of 14 residues. V gave up 1 base and J gave up 0 bases, with 7 bases separating them. CDR1 LGHNA and CDR2 YSLEER come from the germline V gene. The CDR3 bases are TGCGCCAGCAGCCAAGGCAGGAACTCCTACGAGCAGTACTTC. Translation gives CASSQGRNSYEQYF.